This TCR beta chain was captured in a study of cytomegalovirus exposure and HLA in healthy donors. Study-level background: Within an early data release were tens of millions of unique TCRs drawn from HLA-typed donors.

This clone came up a few times. No antigen is known for it. Broader study findings: From TCR beta sequences, most subjects' HLA-A and HLA-B alleles were reportedly predicted accurately.

Both 60 Vbeta primers and 13 Jbeta primers went into the PCR. As handled by the study authors: Around 9.9 million shared chains were among the roughly 78 million unique TCR beta chains that a later analysis counted. Some clones are missing from TCRdb's copy, which holds only in-frame ones; the method was immunoSEQ multiplex PCR. V, J and clone size were drawn from that table, and D and trimming were deduced from the DNA. The repertoire has approximately 150,000 clones, approximately 9% of them found once; the top ten carry approximately 1.8%. The CDR3 extends over 13 amino acids. CDR1 is LNHDA and CDR2 is SQIVND in the germline V gene (reference sequence). V lost 1 base to trimming and J lost 5 bases, with 6 bases between them.

This receptor was taken from a male donor in good health and CMV-seronegative. The sequenced sample was PBMCs. The chain uses TRBV19 and TRBJ2-1; D remains ambiguous. CDR3: CASSIGLHNEQFF. CDR3 coding DNA: TGTGCCAGTAGTATAGGGCTCCACAATGAGCAGTTCTTC.